The clone carrying this T cell receptor beta chain was picked up one time. What it binds is unknown. These data belong to a study of T cell responses to AZD1222 COVID-19 vaccine. Trimming left V 8 bases short and J 5 bases short, with 10 bases between. This CDR3 has 11 amino acids. Germline V lookup: CDR1 MGHDK, CDR2 SYGVNS. Study results and caveats: The donor cohort was predominantly white British with a female majority, and clonal diversity may have been underestimated. At baseline, seropositivity was found in only six or seven AZD1222 recipients. Unmutated variant regions reportedly attract nearly half of all spike-specific TCRs.

Only in-frame clones appear in the TCRdb table, and some are missing; sequencing was by immunoSEQ multiplex PCR. Here the sample spans some 170,000 clones, under 95% being singletons. The sample was peripheral blood, taken on day 0 of MenACWY control vaccination. The chain uses TRBV25-1 and TRBJ2-7; TRBD1 is a possible D gene (5 bases). The source is an adult in good health. The CDR3 protein is CASSRGDEQYF. The CDR3, as DNA: TGTGCCAGCTCAAGGGGTGACGAGCAGTACTTC.